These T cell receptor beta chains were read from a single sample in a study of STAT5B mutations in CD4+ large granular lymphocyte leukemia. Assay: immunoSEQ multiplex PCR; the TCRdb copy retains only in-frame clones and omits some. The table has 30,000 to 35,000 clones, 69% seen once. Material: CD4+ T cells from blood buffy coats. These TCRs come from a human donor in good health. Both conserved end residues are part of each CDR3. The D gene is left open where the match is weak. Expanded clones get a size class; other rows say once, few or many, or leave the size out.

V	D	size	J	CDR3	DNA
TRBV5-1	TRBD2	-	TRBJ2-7	CASSLDIAGGRIIHF	TGCGCCAGCAGCTTGGATATAGCGGGGGGGCGGATCATACACTTC
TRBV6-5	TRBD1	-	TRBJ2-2	CASSYSQGDTGELFF	TGTGCCAGCAGTTACTCGCAGGGGGACACCGGGGAGCTGTTTTTT
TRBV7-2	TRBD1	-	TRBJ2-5	CASSSPGGFHETQYF	TGTGCCAGCAGCTCGCCAGGGGGTTTTCATGAGACCCAGTACTTC
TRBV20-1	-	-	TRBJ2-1	CSARKDEQFF	TGCAGTGCTAGAAAGGATGAGCAGTTCTTC
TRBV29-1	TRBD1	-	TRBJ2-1	CSVGGTGGYNEQFF	TGCAGCGTTGGGGGAACAGGGGGATACAATGAGCAGTTCTTC
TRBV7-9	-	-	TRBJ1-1	CASSIGLGRLF	TGTGCCAGCAGCATAGGCCTGGGACGGCTCTTT
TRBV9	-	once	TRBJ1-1	CASSILDSTEAFF	TGTGCCAGCAGCATCTTGGACAGCACTGAAGCTTTCTTT
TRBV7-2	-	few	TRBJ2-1	CASSPLYEQFF	TGTGCCAGCAGCCCCCTTTATGAGCAGTTCTTC
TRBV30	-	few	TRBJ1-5	CAWSVRYEGQPQHF	TGTGCCTGGAGTGTACGCTACGAGGGGCAGCCCCAGCATTTT
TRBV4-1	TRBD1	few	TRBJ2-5	CASSQMGQGTSAQYF	TGCGCCAGCAGCCAGATGGGACAGGGTACGTCGGCCCAGTACTTC
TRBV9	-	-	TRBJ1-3	CASSLTGTGNTIYF	TGTGCCAGCAGTCTGACAGGAACTGGAAACACCATATATTTT
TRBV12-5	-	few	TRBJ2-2	CASGLGRAIGELFF	TGTGCTAGTGGTTTGGGCAGGGCTATCGGGGAGCTGTTTTTT
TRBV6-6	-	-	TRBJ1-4	CAGQGAFNEKLFF	TGTGCCGGCCAAGGGGCATTTAATGAAAAACTGTTTTTT
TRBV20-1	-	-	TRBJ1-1	CSARSGLSNF	TGCAGTGCTAGAAGCGGGTTGTCCAACTTT
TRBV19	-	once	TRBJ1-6	CASSTGTVNSPLHF	TGTGCCAGTAGTACAGGAACAGTTAATTCACCCCTCCACTTT
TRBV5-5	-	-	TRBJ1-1	CASSPTPVNTEAFF	TGTGCCAGCAGCCCTACCCCGGTTAACACTGAAGCTTTCTTT
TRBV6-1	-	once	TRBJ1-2	CATPPLTGAGGYTF	TGTGCCACCCCTCCATTGACCGGGGCGGGTGGCTACACCTTC
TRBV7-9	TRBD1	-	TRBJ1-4	CASSLGQGPREKLFF	TGTGCCAGCAGCTTAGGACAGGGGCCGCGTGAAAAACTGTTTTTT
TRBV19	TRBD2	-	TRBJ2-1	CASSISGGGSNEQFF	TGTGCCAGTAGTATTAGCGGGGGCGGGAGCAATGAGCAGTTCTTC
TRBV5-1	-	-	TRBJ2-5	CASSSQIEETQYF	TGCGCCAGCAGCTCACAGATAGAAGAGACCCAGTACTTC
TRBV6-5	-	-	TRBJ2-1	CASSLSGTLNEQFF	TGTGCCAGCAGTTTGTCCGGGACGCTGAATGAGCAGTTCTTC
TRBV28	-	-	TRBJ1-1	CASSPTWGAGQTEAFF	TGTGCCAGCAGTCCTACATGGGGGGCAGGGCAAACTGAAGCTTTCTTT
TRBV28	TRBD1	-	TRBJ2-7	CASSSPGTGTYEQYF	TGTGCCAGCAGTAGTCCCGGGACAGGAACTTACGAGCAGTACTTC
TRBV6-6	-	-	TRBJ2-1	CASSLREQFF	TGTGCCAGCAGTTTACGGGAGCAGTTCTTC
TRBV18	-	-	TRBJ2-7	CASSPRAAYEQYF	TGTGCCAGCTCACCCCGGGCAGCATACGAGCAGTACTTC
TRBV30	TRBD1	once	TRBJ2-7	CAWYGGTGDEQYF	TGTGCCTGGTACGGGGGGACAGGGGACGAGCAGTACTTC